Following are 5 T cell receptor beta chains from one sample sequenced in a study of identical twins. TCRdb re-analysed the 5' RACE reads in MiXCR, keeping a single row per CDR3 protein. Of under 800,000 distinct CDR3 sequences listed, approximately 21% are singletons. The sample was also linked to a second study, of T cells expressing NK-cell markers.

The material sequenced was PBMCs. These TCRs come from a young woman in good health.

This clonotype showed up just a few times. This rearrangement joins TRBV6-1 to TRBJ1-2; D is unresolved. Germline CDR1 reads MNHNS; CDR2 reads SASEGT. V was clipped by 4 bases and J by 8 bases, with 14 bases between them. This CDR3 has 13 residues. CDR3 residues: CASSVEGVGGYTF. DNA for the CDR3: TGTGCCAGCAGTGTGGAGGGTGTAGGAGGCTACACCTTC.

This clonotype was picked up a small number of times. The rearrangement links TRBV20-1 to TRBJ1-4; no firm D call. V lost 6 bases, J lost 8 bases, and 13 bases lay in between. The length of the CDR3 is 12 residues. CDR1 and CDR2 (germline): DFQATT, SNEGSKA (reference sequence). The chain's CDR3 is CSASLTDEKLFF. CDR3 sequence (DNA): TGCAGTGCATCCCTAACTGACGAAAAACTGTTTTTT.

The chain employs TRBV10-2 and TRBJ2-4; D tentatively reads TRBD1 or TRBD2 (5 bases each). The CDR3 loop spans 11 amino acids. In germline, CDR1 is WSHSY, CDR2 SAAADI. V shed 4 bases and J shed 7 bases, with 5 bases lying between them. CDR3 bases: TGCGCCAGCAGTGGGGGGAACATTCAGTACTTC. Translated: CASSGGNIQYF.

This clonotype was recorded a few times. The chain joins TRBV7-9 to TRBJ2-7, with 14 bases aligning to TRBD2. The CDR3 has 16 amino acids. Germline CDR1 SEHNR, CDR2 FQNEAQ (reference sequence). The V and J ends lost 5 bases and 3 bases, in that order; junction bases with no gene match: 6. The CDR3 DNA reads TGTGCCAGCAGCGCCGGGACTAGCGGGGGCCACTACGAGCAGTACTTC. Encoded protein: CASSAGTSGGHYEQYF.

The chain joins TRBV2 to TRBJ2-1; D not resolved. CDR1 SNHLY and CDR2 FYNNEI come from the germline V gene. The CDR3 consists of 13 residues. Between the trimmed V and J ends, which lost 4 bases and 9 bases, there was a span of 13 bases. In DNA form, the CDR3 reads TGTGCCAGCAGTGGACTCCAGGATGGTGAGCAGTTCTTC. Translated, it gives CASSGLQDGEQFF.